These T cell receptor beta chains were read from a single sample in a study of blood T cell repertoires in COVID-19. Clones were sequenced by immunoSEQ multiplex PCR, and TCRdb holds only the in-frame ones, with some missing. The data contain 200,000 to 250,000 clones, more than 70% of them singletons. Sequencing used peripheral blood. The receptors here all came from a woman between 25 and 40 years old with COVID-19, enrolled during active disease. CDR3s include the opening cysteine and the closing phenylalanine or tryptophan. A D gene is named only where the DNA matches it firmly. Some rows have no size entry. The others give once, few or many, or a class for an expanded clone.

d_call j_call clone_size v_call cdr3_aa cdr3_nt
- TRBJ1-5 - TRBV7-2 CASSLSGRAQHF TGTGCCAGCAGCTTATCCGGTCGGGCCCAGCATTTT
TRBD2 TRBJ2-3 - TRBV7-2 CASSLVGLAATDTQYF TGTGCCAGCAGCTTAGTTGGACTAGCGGCCACAGATACGCAGTATTTT
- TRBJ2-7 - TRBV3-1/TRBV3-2 CASSQDTAMGYEQYF TGTGCCAGCAGCCAAGATACAGCTATGGGCTACGAGCAGTACTTC
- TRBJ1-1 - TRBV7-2 CASSFGPEGTEAFF TGTGCCAGCAGCTTTGGGCCTGAAGGCACTGAAGCTTTCTTT
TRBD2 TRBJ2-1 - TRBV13 CASSLVLAGGSYNEQFF TGTGCCAGCAGCTTAGTGCTAGCGGGGGGGTCGTACAATGAGCAGTTCTTC
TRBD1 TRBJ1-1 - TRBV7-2 CASLQGQENTEAFF TGTGCCAGCCTACAGGGACAGGAGAACACTGAAGCTTTCTTT
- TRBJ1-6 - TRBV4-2 CASSQDVGGPYNSPLHF TGTGCCAGCAGCCAAGACGTCGGGGGGCCCTATAATTCACCCCTCCACTTT
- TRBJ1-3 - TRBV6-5 CASSYSKTGSGNTIYF TGTGCCAGCAGTTACTCGAAAACAGGCTCTGGAAACACCATATATTTT
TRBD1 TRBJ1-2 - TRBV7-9 CASSPGTGFDGYTF TGTGCCAGCAGCCCCGGGACAGGGTTTGATGGCTACACCTTC
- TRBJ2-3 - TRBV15 CATSGNSGARDTQYF TGTGCCACCAGCGGGAATTCAGGGGCCAGAGATACGCAGTATTTT
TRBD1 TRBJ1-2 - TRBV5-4 CASREGQGAIDGYTF TGTGCCAGCAGGGAGGGACAGGGGGCGATCGATGGCTACACCTTC
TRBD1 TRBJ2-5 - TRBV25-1 CASSEFLGQTGAQYF TGTGCCAGCAGTGAATTTTTGGGACAAACAGGGGCCCAGTACTTC
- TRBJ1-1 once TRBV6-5 CASSQPLVAFF TGTGCCAGCAGTCAACCACTGGTAGCTTTCTTT
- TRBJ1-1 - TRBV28 CASSLGGGYLQLGNTEAFF TGTGCCAGCAGTTTAGGAGGAGGGTACCTACAATTGGGGAACACTGAAGCTTTCTTT
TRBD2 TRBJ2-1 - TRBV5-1 CASSLFLAGGTEQFF TGCGCCAGCAGCTTGTTTTTAGCGGGGGGGACTGAGCAGTTCTTC
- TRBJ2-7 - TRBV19 CASSAGIPYEQYF TGTGCCAGTAGTGCCGGGATCCCCTACGAGCAGTACTTC
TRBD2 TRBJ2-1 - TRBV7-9 CASSRGTSGRASSYNEQFF TGTGCCAGCAGCCGCGGGACTAGCGGGAGGGCGAGCTCCTACAATGAGCAGTTCTTC
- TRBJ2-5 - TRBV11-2 CASSTQSSQETQYF TGTGCCAGCAGCACGCAGTCCAGTCAAGAGACCCAGTACTTC
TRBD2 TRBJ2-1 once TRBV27 CASSYRLAGTSGHEQFF TGTGCCAGCAGCTACCGACTAGCGGGGACCTCCGGTCATGAGCAGTTCTTC
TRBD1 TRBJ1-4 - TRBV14 CASSQGRDSLNEKLFF TGTGCCAGCAGCCAAGGACGGGACAGCCTCAATGAAAAACTGTTTTTT